This T cell receptor (beta chain) was recovered during a study of T-cell reconstitution after alpha-beta-depleted transplantation in children. Unique molecular identifiers were incorporated into the prepared TCRbeta library. TCRdb reprocessed the PCR reads via MiXCR and lists one record per CDR3 protein. The sample lists roughly 200,000 distinct CDR3 sequences, about 9.5% seen once, with 6.2% in the top ten. This clonotype was seen at least ten times. V shed 6 bases and J shed 4 bases, with 10 bases lying between them. The CDR3 covers 13 residues. Germline-derived CDR1 and CDR2 are ENHRY and SYGVKD. This TCR was sampled from a human donor who donated a stem cell graft to a child with acute lymphoblastic leukemia. The rearrangement uses TRBV10-3 and TRBJ1-5; D is ambiguous. Sequencing was performed on PBMCs from the stem cell graft donor, taken from the stem cell graft. This CDR3 reads CAISEGHNQPQHF. CDR3 nucleotides: TGTGCCATCAGCGAGGGTCATAATCAGCCCCAGCATTTT.